Each of the 5 T cell receptor beta chains below was sequenced from the same sample in a study of graft-versus-host responses after intestinal transplantation. Sequencing was performed with immunoSEQ multiplex PCR; in TCRdb, only in-frame clones are kept and a portion is missing. There are about 59,000 clones in the sample; about 94% occur only once, and 0.38% lies in the top ten. These receptors lack a known antigen. The sample here was unstimulated CD4+ T cells sorted from spleen or lymph node cells, taken before transplant. The receptors here all came from a human donor who was the organ donor for an intestinal transplant.

The CDR3 loop reads CASSYSGGGNQPQHF. CDR3 nucleotides: TGTGCCAGCAGTTACTCAGGGGGCGGCAATCAGCCCCAGCATTTT. V is TRBV6-5 and J is TRBJ1-5, with 7 nucleotides matching TRBD1. The CDR3 has 15 amino acids. The junction had 1 base not matched to a gene; V was cut back by 0 bases and J by 2 bases. Germline V gene sequence: CDR1 MNHEY, CDR2 SVGAGI.

The rearrangement links TRBV10-1 to TRBJ1-2, with 10 positions matching TRBD1. Germline assignment: CDR1 WNHNN and CDR2 SYGVQD (reference sequence). After removal of 8 bases from V and 3 bases from J, the junction contained 18 bases not matched to a gene. This CDR3 is built from 18 residues. As DNA, the CDR3 is TGCGCCAGCTTAAGACCCAGGTTAGACAGGGGGCAAGACTATGGCTACACCTTC. Translating it yields CASLRPRLDRGQDYGYTF.

V usage is TRBV7-2 and J usage is TRBJ2-5; 11 bases agree with TRBD2. CDR1 is SGHTA, CDR2 FQGNSA, per germline. CDR3 length: 16 amino acids. J lost 9 bases, V lost 5 bases, and 14 bases had no gene match. The CDR3 DNA reads TGTGCCAGCAGCGCCCGATATAGCGGGGGGGCGGAGGCCCAGTACTTC. Protein: CASSARYSGGAEAQYF.

The gene calls are TRBV6-6 and TRBJ1-2; D gene unclear. Looked up from germline, CDR1 is MNHNY and CDR2 is SVGAGI (reference sequence). V lost 6 bases and J lost 3, with 11 bases in between. This CDR3 spans 13 amino acids. CDR3 sequence reads: CASRRDGYYGYTF. Here the CDR3 DNA reads TGTGCCAGCAGGCGAGACGGATACTATGGCTACACCTTC.

The V gene is TRBV5-3, the J gene TRBJ1-6, with 7 bases that match TRBD1. TRBV5-3 is an open reading frame whose function is uncertain. J was trimmed by 9 bases and V by 1 base; bases with no gene match: 7. The CDR3 runs 15 residues. This chain's CDR3 is CARSLYRGPLSPLHF. The CDR3 region has the DNA TGTGCCAGAAGCTTGTATAGGGGGCCTCTTTCACCCCTCCACTTT.